This record concerns one TCR beta chain sequence. What it recognizes is unknown. This sample is drawn from a study of identical twins' blood T cells. Libraries were made from RNA as TCR cDNA, using a modified protocol. Sample barcodes were added at both library ends during cDNA synthesis. TCRdb re-called the 5' RACE reads with MiXCR, one entry per CDR3 protein. The sample shows fewer than 450,000 distinct CDR3 sequences, roughly 31% of them seen only once. V was clipped by 0 bases and J by 3 bases, with 9 bases between them. CDR3 length equals 14 residues. From germline, CDR1 is SGHRS and CDR2 YFSETQ. The three twin pairs were reared together, likely meeting the same infections. Study-wide results and limits: Each donor's most abundant TCRbeta clonotypes shared more CDR3 sequences with her twin than unrelated donors.

The receptor was isolated from a woman aged 18 to 55 in good health. Sequencing was performed on PBMCs. This chain uses TRBV5-1 with TRBJ2-5; no clear D gene. The CDR3 nucleotides are TGCGCCAGCAGCTTGGGCTCGGTTAAAGAGACCCAGTACTTC. It is translated as CASSLGSVKETQYF.